Listed below are T cell receptor beta chains from one sample, sequenced in a study of blood T cell repertoires in COVID-19. Sequencing used immunoSEQ multiplex PCR; TCRdb keeps in-frame clones, though not all of them. The top ten hold more than 9% of the sample, which has 300,000 or so clones, approximately 90% seen once. The material sequenced was PBMCs or T cells enriched from blood (not recorded which). The receptors were gathered from a woman under 30 who had recovered from COVID-19. The CDR3 runs from the conserved cysteine through the conserved F or W. The D gene is left open where the match is weak. Where a row states a size, it is once, few, many or the class of an expanded clone; other rows omit it.

clone_size,j_call,d_call,v_call,cdr3_nt,cdr3_aa
few,TRBJ1-2,.,TRBV9,TGTGCCAGCAGCGTTACTCTAGGGGGTGGGTATGGCTACACCTTC,CASSVTLGGGYGYTF
.,TRBJ2-7,.,TRBV2,TGTGCCAACAGCCGAGACACCTACGAGCAGTACTTC,CANSRDTYEQYF
.,TRBJ2-7,.,TRBV30,TGTGCCTGGATGGGGGGAGTAGCGGCATCCTACGAGCAGTACTTC,CAWMGGVAASYEQYF
.,TRBJ2-3,TRBD2,TRBV28,TGTGCCAGCAGTTTCGGCGGGAGTCTTGCAGATACGCAGTATTTT,CASSFGGSLADTQYF
.,TRBJ1-1,.,TRBV19,TGTGCCAGTAGTATAGACCCAATTAACAGGGCTTTT,CASSIDPINRAF
.,TRBJ2-2,.,TRBV12-3/TRBV12-4,TGTGCCAGCAGTTCCTCCGGAGTCGGGGAGCTGTTTTTT,CASSSSGVGELFF
.,TRBJ2-5,TRBD2,TRBV7-8,TGTGCCAGCAGCCCGTCGACTAGCGGGGGGGGTCTGGCCCAGTACTTC,CASSPSTSGGGLAQYF
.,TRBJ2-3,.,TRBV18,TGTGCCAGCTCACCTTCCGTCCAGGGCGGCACAGATACGCAGTATTTT,CASSPSVQGGTDTQYF
.,TRBJ1-2,.,TRBV7-9,TGTGCCAGCAGCTCTGCGACCAAGGAGTCGGGGGGCTACACCTTC,CASSSATKESGGYTF
.,TRBJ1-1,.,TRBV24-1,TGTGCCACCAGTGGTCTAGATTTTTCTGAAGCTTTCTTT,CATSGLDFSEAFF
.,TRBJ2-7,TRBD1,TRBV5-6,TGTGCCAGCAGCTCCCCGGGACAGGGTTCCTACGAGCAGTACTTC,CASSSPGQGSYEQYF
.,TRBJ2-7,TRBD1,TRBV7-2,TGTGCCAGCAGCCTAGGGGACAGTTACGAGCAGTACTTC,CASSLGDSYEQYF
.,TRBJ1-2,.,TRBV20-1,TGCAGTGCCCAAGGACAGAGTGGCTACACCTTC,CSAQGQSGYTF
.,TRBJ2-7,.,TRBV7-2,TGTGCCAGCAGCTTAGGCCAGACTACCATCTACGAGCAGTACTTC,CASSLGQTTIYEQYF
.,TRBJ1-2,.,TRBV2,TGTGCCAGCAGTGCCAGCGCTTATGGCTACACCTTC,CASSASAYGYTF
.,TRBJ1-5,TRBD1,TRBV19,TGTGCCAGTAGGGATTGGGGACAGGCTAGCAATCAGCCCCAGCATTTT,CASRDWGQASNQPQHF